This TCR beta chain was retrieved from a study of early T cells in non-severe SARS-CoV-2 infection. Germline V gene lookup returns CDR1 SNHLY and CDR2 FYNNEI. This CDR3 contains 15 residues. Trimming stripped 6 bases from V and 2 bases from J, with 17 bases between. This clonotype was observed a handful of times. Attached unique molecular identifiers marked individual cDNA molecules. TCRdb re-analysed the 5' RACE reads in MiXCR, keeping a single row per CDR3 protein. Among more than 55,000 distinct CDR3 sequences listed, around 13% were seen once. The sequencing input was whole blood. The clonotype comes from an adult who was a healthcare worker with PCR-confirmed SARS-CoV-2 infection or an uninfected control (not recorded which). This chain joins TRBV2 and TRBJ2-7; the D gene is possibly TRBD2 (6 bases). CDR3 sequence reads: CASSAPGGNPYEQYF. The CDR3 nucleotides are TGTGCCAGCAGCGCTCCAGGCGGGAACCCCTACGAGCAGTACTTC.